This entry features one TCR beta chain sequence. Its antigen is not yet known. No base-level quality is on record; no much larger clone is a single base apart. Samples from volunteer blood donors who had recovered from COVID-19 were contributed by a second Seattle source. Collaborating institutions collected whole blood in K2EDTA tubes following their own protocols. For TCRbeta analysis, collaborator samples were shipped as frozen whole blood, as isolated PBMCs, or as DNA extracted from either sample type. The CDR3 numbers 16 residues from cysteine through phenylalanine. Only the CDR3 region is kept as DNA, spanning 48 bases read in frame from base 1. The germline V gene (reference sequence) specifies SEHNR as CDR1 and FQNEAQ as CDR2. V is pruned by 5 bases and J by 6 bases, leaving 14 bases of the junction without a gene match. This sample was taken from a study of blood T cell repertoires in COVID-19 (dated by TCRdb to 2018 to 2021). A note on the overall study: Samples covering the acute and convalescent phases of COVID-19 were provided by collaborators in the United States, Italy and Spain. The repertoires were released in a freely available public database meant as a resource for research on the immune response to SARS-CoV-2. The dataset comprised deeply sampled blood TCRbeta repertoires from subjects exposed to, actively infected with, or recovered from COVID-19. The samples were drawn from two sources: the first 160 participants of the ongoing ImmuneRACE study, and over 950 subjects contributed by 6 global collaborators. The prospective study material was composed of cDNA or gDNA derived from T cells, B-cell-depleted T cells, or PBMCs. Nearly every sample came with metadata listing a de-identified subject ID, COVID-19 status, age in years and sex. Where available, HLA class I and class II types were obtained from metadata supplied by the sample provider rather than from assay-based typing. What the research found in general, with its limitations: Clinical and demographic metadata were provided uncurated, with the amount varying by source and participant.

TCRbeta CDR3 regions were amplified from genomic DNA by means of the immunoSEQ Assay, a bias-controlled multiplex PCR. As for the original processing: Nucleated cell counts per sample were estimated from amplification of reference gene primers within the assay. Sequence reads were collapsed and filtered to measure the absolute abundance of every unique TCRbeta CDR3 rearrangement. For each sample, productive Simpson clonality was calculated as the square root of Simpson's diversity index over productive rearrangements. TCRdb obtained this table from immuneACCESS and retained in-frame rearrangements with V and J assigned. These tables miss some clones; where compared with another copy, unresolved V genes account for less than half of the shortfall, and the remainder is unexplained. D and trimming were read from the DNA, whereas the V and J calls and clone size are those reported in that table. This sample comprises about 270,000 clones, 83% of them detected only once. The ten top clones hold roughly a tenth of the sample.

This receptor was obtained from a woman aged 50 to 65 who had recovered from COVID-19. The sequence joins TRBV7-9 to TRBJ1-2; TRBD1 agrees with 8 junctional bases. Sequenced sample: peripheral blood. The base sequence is TGTGCCAGCAGCCCCTCCCTTCTAACAGGGGGAAATGGCTACACCTTC. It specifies CASSPSLLTGGNGYTF.